Following are 21 T cell receptor beta chains from one sample sequenced in a study of molecular identifiers for immune sequencing clone quantification (dated by TCRdb to 2016 to 2018). Libraries were prepared through PCR. TCRdb names NextSeq 500 as the instrument used. TCRdb reprocessed the public reads (quality trimming at Q25 with fastp, clone calling with MiXCR) and kept in-frame beta chains. Rows are combined by CDR3 protein, so each entry shows the most common genes and DNA. Recorded for this sample are under 600,000 distinct CDR3 sequences; roughly 25% of them occurred a single time. The ten largest clonotypes hold under 0.85% of the sample. The sample consisted of naive CD8+ T cells from blood, with Jurkat cell RNA spiked in. Read against the paper, the sample's cell subset or site label means: FACS-sorted CD8+CD4-CCR7+CD45RA+ naive T cells. All receptors come from a human donor in good health. Some libraries in this study had Jurkat cell RNA spiked in.

The chain carries TRBV7-9 and TRBJ2-7, with 14 nucleotides matching TRBD2. The CDR3 has 15 amino acids. V lost 4 bases to trimming and J lost 4 bases; unmatched junction nucleotides: 3. Germline V lookup: CDR1 SEHNR, CDR2 FQNEAQ (reference sequence). The DNA of the CDR3 is TGTGCCAGCAGCTGGCGGACTAGCGGGGGGTACGAGCAGTACTTC. It is translated as CASSWRTSGGYEQYF.

This clonotype showed up many times. The chain carries TRBV27 and TRBJ2-7; a possible D gene is TRBD1 (6 bases). Germline assignment: CDR1 MNHEY and CDR2 SMNVEV (reference sequence). V lost 4 bases to trimming and J lost 6 bases, with 13 bases between them. The CDR3 totals 13 residues. CDR3 in DNA: TGTGCCAGCAGTTCCAGGGGCGGCCGCGAGCAGTACTTC. Translation gives CASSSRGGREQYF.

The table lists this clonotype with many counts. This chain joins TRBV4-2 and TRBJ1-4; a weak D match, TRBD1 (5 bases). CDR1 LGHNA and CDR2 YNFKEQ come from the germline V gene. V lost 4 bases to trimming and J lost 4 bases, with 16 bases between them. The CDR3 is made up of 16 amino acids. The CDR3: CASSLPLTAVNEKLFF. In DNA form, the CDR3 reads TGTGCCAGCAGCCTCCCATTGACAGCGGTTAATGAAAAACTGTTTTTT.

The chain carries TRBV12-3 or TRBV12-4 and TRBJ2-1; 7 bases are shared with TRBD1. This CDR3 spans 13 amino acids. J lost 7 bases, V lost 2 bases, and 2 bases had no gene match. In DNA form, the CDR3 reads TGTGCCAGCAGTTTATTACAGGGGAATGAGCAGTTCTTC. Translated: CASSLLQGNEQFF.

This clonotype showed up many times. The gene calls are TRBV29-1 and TRBJ1-1; TRBD1 matches 7 bases. V was clipped by 3 bases and J by 3 bases; unmatched bases: 10. The germline V gene encodes CDR1 SQVTM and CDR2 ANQGSEA. The CDR3 is made up of 15 amino acids. The CDR3 DNA reads as TGCAGCGTTGACCCGCGGACAGGAAGCTACACTGAAGCTTTCTTT. Protein sequence: CSVDPRTGSYTEAFF.

The rearrangement links TRBV4-3 to TRBJ2-3; 7 nucleotides agree with TRBD1. This CDR3 has 17 residues. J lost 0 bases, V lost 1 base, and 7 bases had no gene match. Germline-derived CDR1 and CDR2 are LGHNA and YSLEER. CDR3 sequence: CASSQGGTETSTDTQYF. DNA of the CDR3: TGCGCCAGCAGCCAAGGGGGGACAGAGACTAGCACAGATACGCAGTATTTT.

This clonotype was seen only once. Germline is not matched at one junction end, which may reflect a read error. CDR3 DNA sequence: TGTGCCAGCAGTGAAGCGGGGGGACAAGAAGCTCTCTTT. Amino acid sequence: CASSEAGGQEALF. J is TRBJ1-1 and V is TRBV6-1; TRBD1 might be the D (6 bases). The CDR3 covers 13 residues. Germline V gene sequence: CDR1 MNHNS, CDR2 SASEGT.

On this clonotype itself: This may be a read error, as it is one base from a much larger clone. J is TRBJ2-2 and V is TRBV24-1; the D gene is possibly TRBD2 (6 bases). Germline V CDR1 and CDR2: KGHDR, SFDVKD. This CDR3 comprises 13 residues. The CDR3 DNA reads as TGTGCCACCAGTGATTTGCAGGCCGGGGGGCTGTTTTTT. Translated: CATSDLQAGGLFF.

This clonotype has at least ten counts. The rearrangement links TRBV5-8 to TRBJ2-5, with a tentative D call TRBD2 (5 bases). Trimming shortened V by 2 bases and J by 2 bases, and 16 bases separated the two germline ends. This CDR3 region has 16 residues. Germline values: CDR1 SGHTS, CDR2 YDEGEE. The CDR3 nucleotides read TGTGCCAGCAGCTTTAGAACGGACTGGCAACAAGAGACCCAGTACTTC. It is translated as CASSFRTDWQQETQYF.

On this clonotype: This may be a read error: a much more frequent sequence differs by one nucleotide. The chain has TRBV7-2 and TRBJ1-4; D possibly corresponds to TRBD1 (6 bases). Germline CDR1 is SGHTA and CDR2 is FQGNSA. This CDR3 is 14 amino acids long. CDR3 DNA sequence: TGTGCCAGCAGCTTAGTGACACAGGGCGTAAAACTGGTTTTT. Translated, it gives CASSLVTQGVKLVF.

This rearrangement joins TRBV20-1 to TRBJ1-2, with D unclear. The length of the CDR3 is 14 residues. The germline gives CDR1 DFQATT, CDR2 SNEGSKA (reference sequence). The V end lost 0 bases, the J end lost 4 bases, and 12 bases lay between the germline ends. The CDR3 sequence: CSARDSGTFYGYTF. DNA of the CDR3: TGCAGTGCTAGAGATTCTGGCACCTTCTATGGCTACACCTTC.

This clonotype was found a few times. This chain joins TRBV4-3 and TRBJ2-1, with D unclear. The CDR3 has 15 amino acids. Germline CDR1 reads LGHNA; CDR2 reads YSLEER. The V and J ends lost 1 base and 1 base respectively, with 8 bases between them. The CDR3 region has the DNA TGCGCCAGCAGCCAAGCCCCGGGTTCCTACAATGAGCAGTTCTTC. This gives the protein CASSQAPGSYNEQFF.

A note on this clonotype: A much larger clone differs from this one at a single base, so this may be a read error. The chain is built from TRBV9 and TRBJ2-2; no definite D call. The CDR3 covers 12 residues. Germline V gives CDR1 SGDLS, CDR2 YYNGEE. For the CDR3, the DNA is TGTGCCGGCAGCGTGGACACCGGGGAGCTGTTTTTT. It codes for CAGSVDTGELFF.

This clonotype was detected many times. This chain connects TRBV6-6 to TRBJ2-7; TRBD1 matches at 11 bases. Trimming cost V 0 bases and J 5 bases; bases outside gene matches: 3. Germline assignment: CDR1 MNHNY and CDR2 SVGAGI (reference sequence). This CDR3 is built from 15 residues. DNA of the CDR3: TGTGCCAGCAGTTACTCAGGACAGGGGGCGGACGAGCAGTACTTC. Translating gives CASSYSGQGADEQYF.

About this clonotype: A read error may explain this, as a much larger clone is one base away. The chain couples TRBV20-1 to TRBJ2-7; TRBD2 matches 11 bases. Germline V gives CDR1 DFQATT, CDR2 SNEGSKA (reference sequence). The CDR3 extends over 15 amino acids. CDR3 loop: CSESATSGSSHDQYF. The CDR3 DNA reads as TGCAGTGAGAGTGCAACTAGCGGGAGTTCCCACGATCAGTACTTC.

This clonotype was recorded only once. As the CDR3 is not closed by the conserved phenylalanine or tryptophan, this likely results from a read error. The rearrangement joins TRBV27 to TRBJ1-1; the D gene is possibly TRBD1 (5 bases). Trimming pared 3 bases from V and 6 bases from J, leaving 11 bases between. This CDR3 has 13 residues. CDR1 and CDR2 from the germline V gene are MNHEY and SMNVEV (reference sequence). The CDR3 reads CASSLGGLAEAFS. In DNA form, the CDR3 reads TGTGCCAGCAGTTTGGGGGGGTTGGCTGAAGCTTTCTCT.

At least ten counts were recorded for this clonotype. The chain uses TRBV7-9 and TRBJ2-5; 10 nucleotides agree with TRBD1. Germline CDR1 reads SEHNR; CDR2 reads FQNEAQ (reference sequence). This CDR3 has 16 residues. V was clipped by 5 bases and J by 1 base; unmatched bases: 7. The CDR3 region is CASSPGTGVIQETQYF. CDR3 coding DNA: TGTGCCAGCAGCCCCGGGACAGGGGTTATCCAAGAGACCCAGTACTTC.

This clonotype was seen only a few times. DNA for the CDR3: TGTGCCAGCATGAGCGCGAACTCAGATACGCAGTATTTT. Protein sequence: CASMSANSDTQYF. This chain uses TRBV16 with TRBJ2-3; D unresolved. The CDR3 spans 13 residues. CDR1 is KGHSY and CDR2 is FQNENV in the germline V gene. The germline V and J ends were trimmed by 7 bases and 4 bases, with 12 bases remaining between them.

Worth noting for this clonotype: This could be a read error, since a much larger clone is one nucleotide away. V is TRBV6-1 and J is TRBJ2-3; TRBD1 aligns across 7 bases. The germline V gene has CDR1 MNHNS and CDR2 SASEGT. CDR3 length: 14 residues. This CDR3 reads CAGRDSQFSDTQYF. In DNA form, the CDR3 reads TGTGCCGGCAGGGACAGTCAGTTTAGCGATACGCAGTATTTT.

In this sample, this clonotype turned up many times. This sequence joins TRBV10-2 and TRBJ2-3; TRBD2 aligns across 12 bases. The CDR3 covers 15 residues. V lost 4 bases and J lost 6; bases outside the gene matches: 5. Germline V CDR1 and CDR2: WSHSY, SAAADI. CDR3 sequence reads: CASSGTSGAWDTQYF. The CDR3 DNA reads TGCGCCAGCAGTGGGACTAGCGGGGCGTGGGATACGCAGTATTTT.

This clonotype has a single count. Lacking the conserved final phenylalanine or tryptophan, this CDR3 likely reflects a read error. V and J are TRBV27 and TRBJ2-7; tentative D call: TRBD2 (5 bases). The CDR3 length is 14 residues. Trimming left V 2 bases short and J 4 bases short, with 12 bases between. CDR1 is MNHEY, CDR2 SMNVEV, per germline (reference sequence). CDR3 protein: CASSLSLALYEQYL. The CDR3 DNA follows: TGTGCCAGCAGTTTAAGCCTAGCCCTATACGAGCAGTACCTC.